Presented here are 10 T cell receptor beta chains from one specimen sequenced in a study of post-analysis software for immune sequencing data. Study-level results: Patients showed TRBV5-6, TRBV5-1 and TRBV20-1 among five TRBV segments more frequent than in controls.

These receptors lack a known antigen. Unique molecular identifiers had been added to the TCR beta cDNA libraries. In TCRdb, the PCR reads were re-called with MiXCR into one record per CDR3 protein. The data contain roughly 400,000 distinct CDR3 sequences, approximately 37% of them singletons. Sequenced material: blood. These receptors all stem from a girl aged 2 to 9 with multiple sclerosis.

The chain combines TRBV9 with TRBJ1-1, with D possibly being TRBD1 (6 bases). The CDR3 totals 14 residues. CDR1 SGDLS and CDR2 YYNGEE come from the germline V gene. Trimming pared 3 bases from V and 5 bases from J, leaving 14 bases between. The CDR3 nucleotides are TGTGCCAGCAGCGCAGTGGGGGGCGAGACTGAAGCTTTCTTT. This sequence encodes CASSAVGGETEAFF.

The chain recombines TRBV29-1 with TRBJ2-5, with a tentative D call TRBD2 (6 bases). The CDR3 has 15 residues. Germline V CDR1 and CDR2: SQVTM, ANQGSEA. The CDR3, as DNA: TGCGGCGCCTCCCGCGGGGTGGGTTCCGGGGAGACCCAGTACTTC. This encodes CGASRGVGSGETQYF.

The chain uses TRBV20-1 and TRBJ2-5; D ambiguous. Germline values: CDR1 DFQATT, CDR2 SNEGSKA (reference sequence). There are 12 residues in the CDR3. Trimming removed 7 bases from V and 5 bases from J, with 14 bases in between. CDR3 nucleotide sequence: TGCAGTGGTCACGAAGTAAAGGAGACCCAGTACTTC. Translating gives CSGHEVKETQYF.

Points on this clonotype: One junction end disagrees with the germline gene, perhaps due to a read error. The DNA of the CDR3 is TGCGCCAGCAGCTTAACATTCAGGACAGGGGGTCGGAATCAGCCCCAGCATTTT. Translation gives CASSLTFRTGGRNQPQHF. The chain carries TRBV7-2 and TRBJ1-5, with 10 bases identical to TRBD1. This CDR3 comprises 18 residues. Per germline, CDR1 SGHTA and CDR2 FQGNSA.

This clonotype was detected a few times. V gene TRBV6-5 combines with J gene TRBJ1-1; 8 nucleotides agree with TRBD1. The V gene end was trimmed by 0 bases and the J gene end by 0 bases; junction bases not matched to a gene: 6. This CDR3 is 17 amino acids long. Germline values: CDR1 MNHEY, CDR2 SVGAGI. Here the CDR3 reads CASSYSGTGFMNTEAFF. The CDR3 DNA reads as TGTGCCAGCAGTTACTCGGGGACAGGCTTTATGAACACTGAAGCTTTCTTT.

J is TRBJ2-1 and V is TRBV7-3; no firm D call. Germline CDR1 and CDR2: SGHTA and FQGTGA. V was clipped by 1 base and J by 12 bases, with 16 bases between them. The CDR3 is 14 amino acids. The CDR3 loop is CASSLNPDGPRQFF. The CDR3 DNA reads TGTGCCAGCAGCTTAAATCCGGATGGGCCCCGGCAGTTCTTC.

This clonotype was seen more than once but under ten times. The V and J genes are TRBV20-1 and TRBJ1-5; possible D gene TRBD1, 5 bases. Germline V gives CDR1 DFQATT, CDR2 SNEGSKA (reference sequence). V lost 2 bases and J lost 2, with 10 bases in between. This CDR3 contains 14 residues. The DNA of the CDR3 is TGCAGTGCTAGACAAGGGGTTGGCAATCAGCCCCAGCATTTT. Amino acids: CSARQGVGNQPQHF.

V usage is TRBV25-1 and J usage is TRBJ1-2, with D hard to call. CDR3 size: 12 residues. Germline V CDR1 and CDR2: MGHDK, SYGVNS. The V and J ends lost 0 bases and 7 bases respectively, with 6 bases between them. CDR3 nucleotide sequence: TGTGCCAGCAGTGAATATCCGGGTGGCTACACCTTC. Its translation is CASSEYPGGYTF.

This clonotype has only a few counts. This rearrangement joins TRBV6-5 to TRBJ1-4, with D maybe TRBD1 (5 bases). Trimming took 4 bases from V and 4 from J, leaving 13 bases between them. Germline CDR1 and CDR2: MNHEY and SVGAGI. This CDR3 has 15 amino acids. CDR3 residues: CASSFDSRLNEKLFF. In DNA, the CDR3 is TGTGCCAGCAGTTTTGACAGTCGGCTTAATGAAAAACTGTTTTTT.

This chain uses TRBV20-1 with TRBJ1-4, with 7 bases lining up with TRBD1. CDR1 and CDR2 from the germline V gene are DFQATT and SNEGSKA (reference sequence). The V segment lost 5 bases and the J segment 5 bases; nucleotides outside the gene matches: 2. CDR3 length: 12 amino acids. CDR3 amino acids: CSADRENEKLFF. CDR3 sequence (DNA): TGCAGTGCTGACAGGGAGAATGAAAAACTGTTTTTT.